Here is one T cell receptor (beta chain) with its context. The target antigen is unknown. This entry belongs to a study of blood T cells in healthy people across ages. Study context: Template-switching capture recovered about one barcoded beta molecule per two T cells. Overall study findings and caveats: Versus aged donors, long-lived donors had higher diversity and more naive CD4+ cells. Donor CMV status was unknown, possibly confounding expanded clonotype changes.

They isolated at least 7 million PBMCs from each sample. V shed 6 bases and J shed 4 bases, with 12 bases lying between them. The length of the CDR3 is 13 residues. Primed by a sample-barcoded 5' primer and a J-beta primer mix, a second PCR proceeded for about 6 to 12 cycles. MiXCR, applied by TCRdb to the 5' RACE reads, yields one record per CDR3 protein. The sample records roughly 2 million distinct CDR3 sequences, 49% being singletons. The rearrangement uses TRBV12-3 or TRBV12-4 and TRBJ2-5; D gene ambiguous. The clonotype was recovered from a woman aged 40 to 49 in good health. Sequenced sample: blood. Written as DNA, the CDR3 is TGTGCCAGCAGAGGCCCTAGTTCAGAGACCCAGTACTTC. Protein product: CASRGPSSETQYF.